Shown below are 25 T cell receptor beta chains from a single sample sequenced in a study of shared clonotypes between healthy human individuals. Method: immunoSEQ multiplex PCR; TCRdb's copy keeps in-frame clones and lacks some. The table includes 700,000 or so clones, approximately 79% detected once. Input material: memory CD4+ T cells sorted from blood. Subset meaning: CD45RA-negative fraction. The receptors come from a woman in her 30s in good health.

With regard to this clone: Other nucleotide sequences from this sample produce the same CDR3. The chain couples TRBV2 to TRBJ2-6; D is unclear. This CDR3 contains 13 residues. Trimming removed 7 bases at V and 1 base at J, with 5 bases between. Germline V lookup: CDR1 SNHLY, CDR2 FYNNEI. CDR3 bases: TGTGCCAGCACAAGGTCTGGGGCCAACGTCCTGACTTTC. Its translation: CASTRSGANVLTF.

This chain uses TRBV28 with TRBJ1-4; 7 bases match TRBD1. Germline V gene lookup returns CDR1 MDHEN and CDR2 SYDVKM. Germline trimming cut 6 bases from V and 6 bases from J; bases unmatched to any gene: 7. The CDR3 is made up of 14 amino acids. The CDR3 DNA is TGTGCCAGCAGAATGACAGGGAAGTATGAAAAACTGTTTTTT. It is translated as CASRMTGKYEKLFF.

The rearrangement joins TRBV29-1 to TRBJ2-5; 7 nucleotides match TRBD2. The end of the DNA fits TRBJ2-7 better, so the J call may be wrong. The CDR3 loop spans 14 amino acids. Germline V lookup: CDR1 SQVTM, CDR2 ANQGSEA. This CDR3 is CSVELAERIYEQYF. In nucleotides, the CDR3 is TGCAGCGTTGAGCTAGCGGAACGAATCTACGAGCAGTACTTC.

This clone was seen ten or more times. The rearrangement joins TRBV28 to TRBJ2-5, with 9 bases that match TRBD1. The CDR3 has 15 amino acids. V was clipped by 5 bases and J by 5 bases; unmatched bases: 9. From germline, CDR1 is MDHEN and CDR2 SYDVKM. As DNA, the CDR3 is TGTGCCAGCAGTACGACAGGGGGTAGTTTGGAGACCCAGTACTTC. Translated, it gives CASSTTGGSLETQYF.

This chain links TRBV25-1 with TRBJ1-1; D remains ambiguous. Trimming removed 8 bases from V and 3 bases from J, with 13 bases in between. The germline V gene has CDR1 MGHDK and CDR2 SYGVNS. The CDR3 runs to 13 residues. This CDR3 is CASGRGLDTEAFF. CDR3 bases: TGTGCCAGCGGACGTGGGCTCGACACTGAAGCTTTCTTT.

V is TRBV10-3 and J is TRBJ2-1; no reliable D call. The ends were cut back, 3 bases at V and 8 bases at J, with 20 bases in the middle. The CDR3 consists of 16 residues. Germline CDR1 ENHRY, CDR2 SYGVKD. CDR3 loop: CAISDDGSASHYEQFF. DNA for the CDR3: TGTGCCATCAGTGATGATGGCTCCGCCTCTCACTATGAGCAGTTCTTC.

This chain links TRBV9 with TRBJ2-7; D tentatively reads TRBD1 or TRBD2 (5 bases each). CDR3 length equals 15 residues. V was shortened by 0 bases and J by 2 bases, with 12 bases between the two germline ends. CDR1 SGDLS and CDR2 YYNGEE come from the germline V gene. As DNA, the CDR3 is TGTGCCAGCAGCGTAGGGTCTAGCAGGGCCTACGAGCAGTACTTC. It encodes CASSVGSSRAYEQYF.

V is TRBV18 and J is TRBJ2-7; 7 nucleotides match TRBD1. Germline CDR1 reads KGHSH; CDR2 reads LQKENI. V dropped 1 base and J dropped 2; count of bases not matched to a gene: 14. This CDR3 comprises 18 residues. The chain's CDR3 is CASSPLNKGQTLTYEQYF. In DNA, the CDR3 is TGTGCCAGCTCACCACTGAATAAGGGACAGACTTTGACCTACGAGCAGTACTTC.

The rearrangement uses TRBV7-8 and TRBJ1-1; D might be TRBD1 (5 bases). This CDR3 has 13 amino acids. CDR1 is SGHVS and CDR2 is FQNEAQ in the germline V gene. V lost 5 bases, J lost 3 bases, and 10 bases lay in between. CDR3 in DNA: TGTGCCAGCAGCCCCCACAGGTACACTGAAGCTTTCTTT. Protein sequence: CASSPHRYTEAFF.

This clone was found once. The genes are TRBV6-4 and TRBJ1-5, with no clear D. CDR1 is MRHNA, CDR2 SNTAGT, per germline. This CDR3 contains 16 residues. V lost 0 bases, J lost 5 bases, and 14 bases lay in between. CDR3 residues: CASSDSNGGQHQPQHF. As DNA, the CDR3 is TGTGCCAGCAGTGACTCGAATGGCGGCCAGCATCAGCCCCAGCATTTT.

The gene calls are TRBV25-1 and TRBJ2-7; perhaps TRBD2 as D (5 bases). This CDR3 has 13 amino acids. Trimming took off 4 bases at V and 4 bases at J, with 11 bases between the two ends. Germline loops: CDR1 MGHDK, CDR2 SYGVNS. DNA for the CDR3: TGTGCCAGCAGTGCCGGAGGAGCTTACGAGCAGTACTTC. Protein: CASSAGGAYEQYF.

The CDR3 sequence: CASSYVVAGQETQYF. The CDR3 bases are TGTGCCAGCAGTTACGTGGTAGCGGGACAAGAGACCCAGTACTTC. The chain links TRBV6-5 to TRBJ2-5; TRBD2 aligns across 8 bases. Trimming took 2 bases from V and 2 from J; bases not matched to a gene: 4. The germline V gene has CDR1 MNHEY and CDR2 SVGAGI. This CDR3 comprises 15 residues.

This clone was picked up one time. The CDR3 DNA is TGTGCCAGCAGCCCGGGGAGCGGGATAAGGCGCGAGCAGTACTTC. The encoded protein is CASSPGSGIRREQYF. The V gene is TRBV14, the J gene TRBJ2-7; 7 bases map to TRBD2. V was clipped by 4 bases and J by 6 bases; unmatched bases: 12. Germline V gene data show CDR1 as SGHDN and CDR2 as FVKESK. The CDR3 has 15 amino acids.

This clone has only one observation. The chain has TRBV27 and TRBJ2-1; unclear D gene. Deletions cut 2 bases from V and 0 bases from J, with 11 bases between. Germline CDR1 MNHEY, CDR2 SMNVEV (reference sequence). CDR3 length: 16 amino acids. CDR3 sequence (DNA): TGTGCCAGCAGTTTACTTGGCGTTAGCTCCTACAATGAGCAGTTCTTC. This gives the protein CASSLLGVSSYNEQFF.

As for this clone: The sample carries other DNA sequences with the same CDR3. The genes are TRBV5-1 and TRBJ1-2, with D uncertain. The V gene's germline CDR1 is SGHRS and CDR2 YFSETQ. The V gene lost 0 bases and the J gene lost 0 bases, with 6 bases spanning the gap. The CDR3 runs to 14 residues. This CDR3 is CASSLGTANYGYTF. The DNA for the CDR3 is TGCGCCAGCAGCTTGGGTACAGCTAACTATGGCTACACCTTC.

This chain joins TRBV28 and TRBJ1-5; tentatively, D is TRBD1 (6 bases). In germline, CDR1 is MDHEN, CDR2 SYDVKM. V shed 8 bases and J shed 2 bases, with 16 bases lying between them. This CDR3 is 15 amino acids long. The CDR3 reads CASSRAGARNQPQHF. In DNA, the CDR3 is TGTGCCAGCTCGCGGGCGGGGGCCCGCAATCAGCCCCAGCATTTT.

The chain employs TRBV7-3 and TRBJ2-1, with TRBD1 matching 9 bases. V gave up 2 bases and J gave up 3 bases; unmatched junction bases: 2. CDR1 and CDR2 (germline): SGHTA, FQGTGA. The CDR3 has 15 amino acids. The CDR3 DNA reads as TGTGCCAGCAGCTTAGGGACAGGGTACTACAATGAGCAGTTCTTC. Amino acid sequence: CASSLGTGYYNEQFF.

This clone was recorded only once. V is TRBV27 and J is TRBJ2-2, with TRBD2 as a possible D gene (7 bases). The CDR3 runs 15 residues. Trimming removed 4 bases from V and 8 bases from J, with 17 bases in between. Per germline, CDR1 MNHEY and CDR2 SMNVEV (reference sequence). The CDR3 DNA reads TGTGCCAGCAGTTCGGGACACTCGGGGGGTGGGGAGCTGTTTTTT. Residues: CASSSGHSGGGELFF.

The CDR3: CASSAHDTETQYF. CDR3 DNA sequence: TGTGCCAGCTCCGCCCACGATACGGAGACCCAGTACTTC. The J gene is TRBJ2-5, the V gene TRBV7-9; unclear D gene. The CDR3 loop spans 13 amino acids. V lost 8 bases and J lost 5, with 15 bases in between. Germline CDR1 and CDR2: SEHNR and FQNEAQ (reference sequence).

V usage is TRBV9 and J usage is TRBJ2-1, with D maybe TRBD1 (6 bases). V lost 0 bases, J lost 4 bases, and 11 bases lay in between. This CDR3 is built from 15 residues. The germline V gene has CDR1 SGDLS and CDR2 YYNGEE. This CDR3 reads CASSVDGQSYNEQFF. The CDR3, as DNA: TGTGCCAGCAGCGTAGACGGACAGTCTTACAATGAGCAGTTCTTC.

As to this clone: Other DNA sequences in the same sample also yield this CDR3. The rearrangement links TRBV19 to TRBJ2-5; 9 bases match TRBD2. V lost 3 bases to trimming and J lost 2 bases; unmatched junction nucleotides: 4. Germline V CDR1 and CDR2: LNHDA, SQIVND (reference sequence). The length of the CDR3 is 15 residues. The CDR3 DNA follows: TGTGCCAGTAGTATCCGACTAGCGGCTCAAGAGACCCAGTACTTC. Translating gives CASSIRLAAQETQYF.

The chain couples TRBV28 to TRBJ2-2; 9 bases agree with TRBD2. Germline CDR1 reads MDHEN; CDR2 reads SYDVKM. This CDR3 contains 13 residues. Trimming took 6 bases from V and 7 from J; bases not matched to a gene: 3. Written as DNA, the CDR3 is TGTGCCAGCAGACTAGCGGGCAGCGGGGAGCTGTTTTTT. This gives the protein CASRLAGSGELFF.

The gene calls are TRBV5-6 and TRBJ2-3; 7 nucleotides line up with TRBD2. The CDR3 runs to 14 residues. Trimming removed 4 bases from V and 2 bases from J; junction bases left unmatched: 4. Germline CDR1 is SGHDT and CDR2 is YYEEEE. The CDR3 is CASSVSGTTDTQYF. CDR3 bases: TGTGCCAGCAGCGTCAGCGGGACCACAGATACGCAGTATTTT.

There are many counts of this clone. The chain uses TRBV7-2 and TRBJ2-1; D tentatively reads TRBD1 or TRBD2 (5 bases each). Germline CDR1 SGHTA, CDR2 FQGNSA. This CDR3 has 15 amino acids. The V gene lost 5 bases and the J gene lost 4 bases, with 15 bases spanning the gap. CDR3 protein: CASSRDAAGYNEQFF. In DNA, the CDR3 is TGTGCCAGCAGCCGGGACGCTGCTGGGTACAATGAGCAGTTCTTC.

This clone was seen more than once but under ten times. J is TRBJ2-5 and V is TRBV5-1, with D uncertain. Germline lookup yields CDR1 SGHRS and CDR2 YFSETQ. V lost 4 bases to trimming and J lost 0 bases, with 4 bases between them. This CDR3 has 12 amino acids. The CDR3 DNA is TGCGCCAGCAGCACCGACCAAGAGACCCAGTACTTC. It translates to CASSTDQETQYF.